The rows below give T cell receptor beta chains drawn from one sample of a study of memory CD4+ T cells and cytomegalovirus serostatus. Sequencing was performed with immunoSEQ multiplex PCR; in TCRdb, only in-frame clones are kept and a portion is missing. The sample has 25,000 to 30,000 clones; about 79% are singletons. The sequenced material came from memory CD4+ T cells from blood. The receptors come from an adult in good health and CMV-seronegative. The CDR3 runs from the conserved cysteine through the conserved F or W. D genes are given only for firm matches. Clone size is not always given. Where it is, it says once, few, many or a class for expanded clones.

len	j_gene	d_gene	abundance	v_gene	CDR3aa	CDR3nt
18	TRBJ2-3	TRBD2	-	TRBV7-9	CASSYPPRLAGVRDTQYF	TGTGCCAGCAGCTATCCTCCCCGACTAGCGGGGGTGCGGGATACGCAGTATTTT
15	TRBJ2-2	-	-	TRBV7-8	CASSFRIANTGELFF	TGTGCCAGCAGCTTTAGGATCGCGAACACCGGGGAGCTGTTTTTT
14	TRBJ1-1	-	-	TRBV5-1	CASSPTMANTEAFF	TGCGCCAGCAGCCCCACGATGGCGAACACTGAAGCTTTCTTT
13	TRBJ1-2	-	-	TRBV30	CAWALQVFDGYTF	TGTGCCTGGGCTCTACAGGTATTTGATGGCTACACCTTC
16	TRBJ2-1	TRBD1	-	TRBV18	CASSPPGTGGRNEQFF	TGTGCCAGCTCACCCCCCGGGACAGGGGGTCGCAATGAGCAGTTCTTC
14	TRBJ1-1	TRBD1	-	TRBV18	CASSPSRGGTEAFF	TGTGCCAGCTCACCATCCAGGGGGGGCACTGAAGCTTTCTTT
16	TRBJ1-5	-	-	TRBV9	CASSVAKGGLNQPQHF	TGTGCCAGCAGCGTAGCTAAGGGGGGCCTGAATCAGCCCCAGCATTTT
15	TRBJ1-1	-	-	TRBV19	CASKGPPGRNTEAFF	TGTGCCAGTAAGGGACCGCCAGGAAGGAACACTGAAGCTTTCTTT
16	TRBJ2-5	-	-	TRBV6-5	CASSYGFSHLGETQYF	TGTGCCAGCAGTTACGGATTCTCCCATCTCGGGGAGACCCAGTACTTC
15	TRBJ2-1	-	-	TRBV10-3	CAISESTGTINEQFF	TGTGCCATCAGTGAGTCGACTGGGACCATCAATGAGCAGTTCTTC
13	TRBJ1-4	-	-	TRBV7-9	CASSPGPVEKLFF	TGTGCCAGCAGCCCAGGACCGGTTGAAAAACTGTTTTTT
12	TRBJ2-1	-	-	TRBV7-8	CASSQVLHEQFF	TGTGCCAGCAGCCAGGTCTTGCATGAGCAGTTCTTC
14	TRBJ2-2	TRBD2	once	TRBV28	CASSLGTSHGELFF	TGTGCCAGCAGTCTTGGGACTAGCCACGGGGAGCTGTTTTTT
14	TRBJ2-7	TRBD1	-	TRBV7-9	CASSERQGPYEQYF	TGTGCCAGCAGTGAGAGACAGGGACCCTACGAGCAGTACTTC
13	TRBJ2-7	-	-	TRBV29-1	CSAGTLVPYEQYF	TGCAGCGCTGGGACTCTCGTCCCCTACGAGCAGTACTTC
13	TRBJ1-2	-	-	TRBV19	CASSLGPTDGYTF	TGTGCCAGTTCTCTCGGGCCCACAGACGGCTACACCTTC
14	TRBJ1-1	-	-	TRBV18	CASARQTMNTEAFF	TGTGCCAGCGCCCGACAGACGATGAACACTGAAGCTTTCTTT
11	TRBJ2-7	-	few	TRBV30	CAGARGYEQYF	TGTGCCGGAGCCAGGGGTTACGAGCAGTACTTC
15	TRBJ2-7	-	-	TRBV7-9	CASSLVEGRTYEQYF	TGTGCCAGCAGCTTAGTGGAAGGACGAACCTACGAGCAGTACTTC
12	TRBJ1-3	TRBD1	-	TRBV6-6	CAFRGKGNTIYF	TGTGCCTTCAGGGGGAAAGGAAACACCATATATTTT
15	TRBJ2-1	TRBD2	once	TRBV30	CAWAGTGGPRNEQFF	TGTGCCTGGGCGGGAACGGGGGGGCCGCGGAATGAGCAGTTCTTC
14	TRBJ1-1	-	-	TRBV4-2	CASSQATEGTEAFF	TGTGCCAGCAGCCAAGCGACAGAGGGGACTGAAGCTTTCTTT
16	TRBJ1-1	-	-	TRBV27	CASSPGAGTMNTEAFF	TGTGCCAGCAGTCCAGGAGCAGGCACCATGAACACTGAAGCTTTCTTT
16	TRBJ1-2	TRBD1	-	TRBV9	CASSSRGQAGLGGYTF	TGTGCCAGCAGCTCGAGGGGACAGGCCGGTCTGGGGGGCTACACCTTC
15	TRBJ2-3	TRBD1	-	TRBV19	CASSIWTGGSDTQYF	TGTGCCAGTAGTATCTGGACAGGGGGCTCAGATACGCAGTATTTT
15	TRBJ1-4	TRBD1	-	TRBV18	CASSQPGQGNEKLFF	TGTGCCAGCTCACAACCGGGACAGGGTAATGAAAAACTGTTTTTT
15	TRBJ1-1	-	-	TRBV7-2	CASSFGDTRGSEAFF	TGTGCCAGCAGCTTCGGAGACACCAGGGGATCTGAAGCTTTCTTT
17	TRBJ2-3	-	-	TRBV4-1	CASSHPRDGSKTDTQYF	TGCGCCAGCAGCCACCCACGTGACGGGAGTAAGACAGATACGCAGTATTTT
14	TRBJ1-4	-	-	TRBV13	CASSLRGVGEKLFF	TGTGCCAGCAGCTTAAGAGGGGTTGGTGAAAAACTGTTTTTT
14	TRBJ2-3	-	-	TRBV18	CASYSGASTDTQYF	TGTGCCAGCTATTCAGGGGCTAGCACAGATACGCAGTATTTT
13	TRBJ1-1	-	-	TRBV6-6	CASSLGANTEAFF	TGTGCCAGCAGCCTCGGGGCGAACACTGAAGCTTTCTTT
18	TRBJ2-6	TRBD1	-	TRBV10-2	CASSDLTGVSSGANVLTF	TGCGCCAGCAGTGACCTGACAGGGGTGAGCTCTGGGGCCAACGTCCTGACTTTC
15	TRBJ1-4	-	-	TRBV19	CASSPKGDTNEKLFF	TGTGCCAGTAGCCCTAAGGGGGACACCAATGAAAAACTGTTTTTT
16	TRBJ2-1	TRBD2	-	TRBV5-1	CASSLAPSGRGNEQFF	TGCGCCAGCAGCTTGGCGCCTAGCGGGAGGGGGAATGAGCAGTTCTTC